The 29 T cell receptor beta chains below all came from one sample that was sequenced in a study of beta chain features in type 1 diabetes. The isolated RNA, all of it, was reverse transcribed, so expressed TCRB transcripts were what got sequenced. The protocol was immunoSEQ multiplex PCR, while the TCRdb copy is restricted to in-frame clones and leaves out a portion. The table lists 300,000 to 450,000 clones, roughly a fifth of them singletons, with 0.035% to 0.05% in the top ten. Sequenced material: naive CD4+ T cells from blood. Receptors were obtained from a woman between 18 and 29 years old in good health.

The rearrangement uses TRBV5-1 and TRBJ1-2, with 7 bases identical to TRBD1. V lost 0 bases and J lost 1; bases outside the gene matches: 3. Germline V gene lookup returns CDR1 SGHRS and CDR2 YFSETQ. This CDR3 has 15 amino acids. CDR3 in amino acids: CASSLEGGNNYGYTF. DNA of the CDR3: TGCGCCAGCAGCTTGGAAGGGGGCAATAACTATGGCTACACCTTC.

There are a few counts of this clone. The same CDR3 also results from other DNA sequences found in this sample. The rearrangement links TRBV30 to TRBJ2-2; TRBD2 might be the D (5 bases). Germline CDR1 is GTSNPN and CDR2 is SVGIG (reference sequence). The CDR3 extends over 11 amino acids. V gave up 8 bases and J gave up 5 bases, with 9 bases separating them. This CDR3 is CAGGRTGELFF. The DNA of the CDR3 is TGTGCCGGAGGACGGACCGGGGAGCTGTTTTTT.

The rearrangement links TRBV27 to TRBJ1-5; D uncertain. The CDR3 runs to 15 residues. From germline, CDR1 is MNHEY and CDR2 SMNVEV (reference sequence). Trimming pared 5 bases from V and 2 bases from J, leaving 13 bases between. The CDR3 reads CASSLSGYGNQPQHF. CDR3 in DNA: TGTGCCAGCAGTCTTTCGGGGTATGGCAATCAGCCCCAGCATTTT.

The chain uses TRBV6-5 and TRBJ1-1; 7 nucleotides align to TRBD1. This CDR3 is 15 amino acids long. Germline CDR1 and CDR2: MNHEY and SVGAGI. The ends lost 3 bases at V and 5 bases at J; junction bases unmatched: 9. The CDR3 DNA follows: TGTGCCAGCAGTTATCCCCGGGCAGGGGGGACTGAAGCTTTCTTT. Protein sequence: CASSYPRAGGTEAFF.

This chain joins TRBV2 and TRBJ2-1; 9 positions agree with TRBD2. V was clipped by 4 bases and J by 5 bases; unmatched bases: 9. CDR1 and CDR2 from the germline V gene are SNHLY and FYNNEI. The CDR3 extends over 16 amino acids. In nucleotides, the CDR3 is TGTGCCAGCAGTGGAAGCGGCGGGAGGGGGAACAATGAGCAGTTCTTC. Its translation: CASSGSGGRGNNEQFF.

Regarding this clone: Sequence at one end of the junction differs from germline and may be a read error. The CDR3 bases are TGTGCCAGCACCTTGGGGGGGGGCGCGGGGAACACCGGGGAGCTGTTTTTT. Translation: CASTLGGGAGNTGELFF. This rearrangement joins TRBV5-4 to TRBJ2-2; D might be TRBD2 (7 bases). Germline CDR1 is SGHNT and CDR2 is YYREEE (reference sequence). The CDR3 length is 17 residues.

The chain combines TRBV19 with TRBJ2-7, with 7 bases that match TRBD1. The trim removed 5 bases at V and 1 base at J, leaving 5 bases unmatched. The CDR3 runs 14 residues. Germline CDR1 is LNHDA and CDR2 is SQIVND (reference sequence). The DNA for the CDR3 is TGTGCCAGTAGTTTACAGGGGAATTCCTACGAGCAGTACTTC. The encoded protein is CASSLQGNSYEQYF.

The V call is TRBV18, the J call TRBJ1-1; tentative D call: TRBD1 (5 bases). CDR1 and CDR2 (germline): KGHSH, LQKENI. V lost 4 bases and J lost 0, with 9 bases in between. This CDR3 is 14 amino acids long. The CDR3 loop reads CASSLGGVNTEAFF. For the CDR3, the DNA is TGTGCCAGCTCACTCGGAGGGGTGAACACTGAAGCTTTCTTT.

The chain couples TRBV5-1 to TRBJ2-5; D is undetermined. CDR1 and CDR2 from the germline V gene are SGHRS and YFSETQ. The V end was cut by 2 bases, the J end by 4 bases, with 21 bases between. The CDR3 is 17 amino acids. DNA for the CDR3: TGCGCCAGCAGCTTTCCTCGAGGCAACTCATTTTCAGAGACCCAGTACTTC. Residues: CASSFPRGNSFSETQYF.

In its sample, this clone was seen a few times. J is TRBJ2-3 and V is TRBV5-1, with 10 bases that match TRBD2. From germline, CDR1 is SGHRS and CDR2 YFSETQ. The CDR3 consists of 16 residues. J gave up 0 bases and V 5 bases, and 6 bases lay outside the gene matches. The DNA of the CDR3 is TGCGCCAGCAGTCTTGTGACTAGCGGGAGCACAGATACGCAGTATTTT. This sequence encodes CASSLVTSGSTDTQYF. Drawing the rest from reference TRBV5-1 and TRBJ2-3, the complete variable domain is KAGVTQTPRYLIKTRGQQVTLSCSPISGHRSVSWYQQTPGQGLQFLFEYFSETQRNKGNFPGRFSGRQFSNSRSEMNVSTLELGDSALYLCASSLVTSGSTDTQYFGPGTRLTVL.

The rearrangement joins TRBV27 to TRBJ1-4; tentatively, D is TRBD1 (6 bases). Trimming took 4 bases from V and 3 from J, leaving 12 bases between them. The CDR3 contains 15 residues. Germline V gives CDR1 MNHEY, CDR2 SMNVEV (reference sequence). The CDR3 region has the DNA TGTGCCAGCAGTTCAGCAGGGGCGGCTAATGAAAAACTGTTTTTT. As protein: CASSSAGAANEKLFF.

This clone was recorded a few times. This chain connects TRBV10-1 to TRBJ2-4, with 8 bases that match TRBD2. V was clipped by 3 bases and J by 7 bases; unmatched bases: 8. This CDR3 region has 15 residues. Germline V gene sequence: CDR1 WNHNN, CDR2 SYGVQD (reference sequence). CDR3 nucleotides: TGCGCCAGCAGTGACAGAGCGGGAGAGGGGAACATTCAGTACTTC. Its protein product is CASSDRAGEGNIQYF.

The chain has TRBV9 and TRBJ1-5; D might be TRBD1 (5 bases). This CDR3 contains 13 residues. Germline V gene sequence: CDR1 SGDLS, CDR2 YYNGEE. V lost 3 bases, J lost 6 bases, and 10 bases lay in between. The CDR3 is CASSAYGAQPQHF. CDR3 coding DNA: TGTGCCAGCAGCGCTTATGGGGCTCAGCCCCAGCATTTT.

Only a few counts were recorded for this clone. The J gene is TRBJ2-1, the V gene TRBV5-1; 8 bases match TRBD1. Germline lookup yields CDR1 SGHRS and CDR2 YFSETQ. There are 14 residues in the CDR3. Trimming at V came to 2 bases and at J to 7 bases, leaving 5 bases not matched to a gene. CDR3 nucleotide sequence: TGCGCCAGCAGCTTCTATACAGGGGGGAATGAGCAGTTCTTC. Amino acids: CASSFYTGGNEQFF.

The chain couples TRBV2 to TRBJ1-1, with D perhaps TRBD1 (6 bases). Germline CDR1 reads SNHLY; CDR2 reads FYNNEI. V was pared by 6 bases and J by 4 bases, with 12 bases between. The CDR3 runs to 13 residues. The CDR3 protein is CASRQDSITEAFF. CDR3 DNA sequence: TGTGCCAGCAGACAGGACAGCATCACTGAAGCTTTCTTT.

V is TRBV18 and J is TRBJ2-5; 9 bases fit TRBD1. The CDR3 is 15 residues long. In germline, CDR1 is KGHSH, CDR2 LQKENI. Trimming removed 3 bases from V and 4 bases from J; junction bases left unmatched: 6. The CDR3 DNA sequence: TGTGCCAGCTCACCCGGGACAGGGTATCTAGAGACCCAGTACTTC. This sequence encodes CASSPGTGYLETQYF.

A few counts support this clone. CDR3 sequence: CASSVGPGMNTQYF. The CDR3 DNA reads as TGTGCCAGCAGCGTAGGCCCGGGGATGAATACGCAGTATTTT. This chain links TRBV9 with TRBJ2-3, with D possibly TRBD2 on 5 matching bases. This CDR3 region has 14 residues. Germline V gene lookup returns CDR1 SGDLS and CDR2 YYNGEE. V was pared by 0 bases and J by 7 bases, with 12 bases between.

The chain joins TRBV19 to TRBJ2-1, with D perhaps TRBD2 (5 bases). V lost 6 bases and J 0 bases, leaving 12 bases between the germline ends. The CDR3 is made up of 15 amino acids. From germline, CDR1 is LNHDA and CDR2 SQIVND (reference sequence). The CDR3 nucleotides read TGTGCCAGTAGCCCCAGGAGGAGCTCCTACAATGAGCAGTTCTTC. This gives the protein CASSPRRSSYNEQFF.

The rearrangement joins TRBV30 to TRBJ1-1; D not resolved. Trimming removed 1 base from V and 6 bases from J, with 9 bases in between. The CDR3 extends over 12 amino acids. CDR1 GTSNPN and CDR2 SVGIG come from the germline V gene (reference sequence). The CDR3 reads CAWSGAGSEAFF. In DNA form, the CDR3 reads TGTGCCTGGAGTGGGGCGGGGTCTGAAGCTTTCTTT.

The V call is TRBV5-1, the J call TRBJ2-3, with a possible D match to TRBD1 (5 bases). The germline V and J ends were trimmed by 4 bases and 2 bases, with 11 bases remaining between them. This CDR3 is built from 14 residues. Germline V lookup: CDR1 SGHRS, CDR2 YFSETQ. Written as DNA, the CDR3 is TGCGCCAGCAGCGGGGCCAACCCCACAGATACGCAGTATTTT. This sequence encodes CASSGANPTDTQYF.

CDR3 amino acids: CASSPREGREAFF. The DNA of the CDR3 is TGTGCCAGCAGCCCCCGGGAGGGCCGTGAAGCTTTCTTT. The chain carries TRBV27 and TRBJ1-1; D unresolved. The CDR3 is 13 residues long. V was trimmed by 6 bases and J by 7 bases, leaving 15 bases between them. Looked up from germline, CDR1 is MNHEY and CDR2 is SMNVEV (reference sequence).

The CDR3 reads CASSEEGGSPLHF. The CDR3 DNA reads as TGTGCCAGCAGTGAAGAGGGCGGGTCACCCCTCCACTTT. This chain links TRBV6-1 with TRBJ1-6, with D unresolved. Trimming shortened V by 1 base and J by 10 bases, and 8 bases separated the two germline ends. This CDR3 is built from 13 residues. Germline V lookup: CDR1 MNHNS, CDR2 SASEGT.

The rearrangement joins TRBV29-1 to TRBJ1-1, with 7 bases fitting TRBD1. V trimming: 6 bases; J trimming: 3 bases; junction bases outside the gene matches: 7. CDR1 is SQVTM and CDR2 is ANQGSEA in the germline V gene. The CDR3 consists of 13 residues. The CDR3 nucleotides are TGCAGCGTCCGACAGGGTTGGGACACTGAAGCTTTCTTT. It is translated as CSVRQGWDTEAFF. The whole variable domain, remainder taken from reference TRBV29-1 and TRBJ1-1, is SAVISQKPSRDICQRGTSLTIQCQVDSQVTMMFWYRQQPGQSLTLIATANQGSEATYESGFVIDKFPISRPNLTFSTLTVSNMSPEDSSIYLCSVRQGWDTEAFFGQGTRLTVV.

This clone occurred a few times. The chain is built from TRBV25-1 and TRBJ2-3; D remains unclear. CDR3 length: 15 amino acids. CDR1 and CDR2 (germline): MGHDK, SYGVNS. Trimming removed 1 base at V and 4 bases at J, with 12 bases between. This chain's CDR3 is CASSESSGWADTQYF. The CDR3 bases are TGTGCCAGCAGTGAATCTTCAGGTTGGGCAGATACGCAGTATTTT.

This clone was found a few times. The rearrangement uses TRBV2 and TRBJ2-5, with 8 bases fitting TRBD1. After removal of 5 bases from V and 5 bases from J, the junction contained 4 bases not matched to a gene. Germline CDR1 SNHLY, CDR2 FYNNEI. This CDR3 is 13 amino acids long. The CDR3 reads CASSTGQGETQYF. CDR3 nucleotide sequence: TGTGCCAGCAGTACCGGACAGGGTGAGACCCAGTACTTC.

This rearrangement joins TRBV5-4 to TRBJ2-4; D is possibly TRBD1 (8 bases). The V end was cut by 2 bases, the J end by 3 bases, with 12 bases between. Germline V lookup: CDR1 SGHNT, CDR2 YYREEE (reference sequence). The CDR3 is 15 amino acids. In DNA form, the CDR3 reads TGTGCCAGCAGCTTAACAGGGGGGGACAAAAACATTCAGTACTTC. Protein sequence: CASSLTGGDKNIQYF.

Only a few counts were recorded for this clone. One junction end does not reproduce the germline sequence, and a read error may be involved. The V call is TRBV7-7, the J call TRBJ2-1, with D possibly matching TRBD2 (5 bases). The CDR3 sequence is 12 residues long. Germline CDR1 and CDR2: SSHAT and FNYEAQ (reference sequence). In DNA form, the CDR3 reads TGTGCTAGCAGCTTGGTGCGGGCTGCCCAATTCTTC. This encodes CASSLVRAAQFF.

The chain is built from TRBV4-2 and TRBJ1-2; 10 bases match TRBD1. J gave up 3 bases and V 3 bases, and 10 bases lay outside the gene matches. The germline gives CDR1 LGHNA, CDR2 YNFKEQ. The CDR3 spans 17 residues. The CDR3 nucleotides read TGTGCCAGCAGCCAGGATGCGGGACAGGGGTCTCACTATGGCTACACCTTC. Its translation: CASSQDAGQGSHYGYTF.

The V gene is TRBV5-4, the J gene TRBJ1-2; 9 positions match TRBD1. There are 14 residues in the CDR3. The V and J ends lost 0 bases and 7 bases, in that order; junction bases with no gene match: 4. Germline V gene data show CDR1 as SGHNT and CDR2 as YYREEE (reference sequence). CDR3 in amino acids: CASSLDRGRGGYTF. For the CDR3, the DNA is TGTGCCAGCAGCTTGGACAGGGGGCGGGGTGGCTACACCTTC.